The entry below describes one TCR beta chain. Its specificity is not known. Because it lacks the conserved phenylalanine or tryptophan at the end, this CDR3 is likely a read error. The template was RNA from unsorted bulk tissue. Between August and November 2014, newly diagnosed, chemotherapy-naive lung cancer patients underwent thoracic surgery in China. Three rounds of nested PCR, following a modified ARM-PCR protocol, produced the TCRbeta library. MiXCR, run by TCRdb on the multiplex PCR reads, gives a single entry per CDR3 protein. The sample holds approximately 140,000 distinct CDR3 sequences, around 67% seen once. The CDR3 totals 15 residues. Trimming pared 0 bases from V and 3 bases from J, leaving 12 bases between. Germline CDR1 SGHAT, CDR2 FQDESV (reference sequence). The data were taken from a study of tumor and adjacent non-tumor tissue in lung cancer. Study in general: Aged about 31 to 80 years, patients included roughly ten men and 4 or 5 women with stage I to III disease.

Study conclusions and caveats: Tumor TCR diversity, when higher, was linked to shorter survival. Tumor tissue had significantly higher TCR diversity than normal lung.

The sequence was collected from a man aged 60 to 75 with small cell lung cancer. Sequences were obtained from lung tumor tissue. This chain connects TRBV11-1 to TRBJ2-7, with D possibly TRBD1 on 6 matching bases. The CDR3 coding sequence is TGTGCCAGCAGCTTAGCCCCGGGACACGACTACGAGCAGTACTAC. This codes for CASSLAPGHDYEQYY.